The rows below give T cell receptor beta chains drawn from one sample of a study of shared clonotypes between healthy human individuals. Produced via immunoSEQ multiplex PCR; TCRdb's table is partial and in-frame only. In the table there are about 1,800,000 clones, just under 95% of which are singletons. Sequencing was done on a sample of naive CD8+ T cells sorted from blood. The receptors were gathered from a man between 18 and 29 years old in good health. CDR3s include the opening cysteine and the closing phenylalanine or tryptophan. D genes are given only for firm matches. Not all rows give a size; the values are once, few, many and, for expanded clones, a class.

>TRBV5-6|-|TRBJ1-3|-
CASSLDGTFSGNTIYF
TGTGCCAGCAGCTTGGACGGGACCTTCTCTGGAAACACCATATATTTT
>TRBV11-2|TRBD1|TRBJ2-7|-
CASSSSGPGQGRYEQYF
TGTGCCAGCAGCTCCTCGGGCCCGGGACAGGGTAGGTACGAGCAGTACTTC
>TRBV6-5|-|TRBJ2-7|-
CASSLNRETAYEQYF
TGTGCCAGCAGTCTGAACAGGGAAACCGCCTACGAGCAGTACTTC
>TRBV7-9|-|TRBJ2-3|-
CASSPRWADTQYF
TGTGCCAGCAGCCCTCGATGGGCAGATACGCAGTATTTT
>TRBV27|TRBD1|TRBJ1-5|-
CAAGTDSNQPQHF
TGTGCCGCCGGGACAGATAGCAATCAGCCCCAGCATTTT
>TRBV7-9|-|TRBJ1-3|-
CAMQSMSGNTIYF
TGTGCCATGCAGTCTATGTCTGGAAACACCATATATTTT
>TRBV5-4|TRBD1|TRBJ2-3|-
CASSYRDRSTDTQYF
TGTGCCAGCAGCTACCGGGACAGGAGCACAGATACGCAGTATTTT
>TRBV7-8|-|TRBJ2-1|-
CASTPWAGGAPEQFF
TGTGCCAGCACCCCGTGGGCAGGAGGGGCGCCTGAGCAGTTCTTC
>TRBV13|TRBD2|TRBJ2-1|-
CASSLGPSGREGNEQFF
TGTGCCAGCAGCTTAGGTCCTAGCGGGAGGGAAGGGAATGAGCAGTTCTTC
>TRBV7-2|-|TRBJ2-3|-
CASSLTDTQYF
TGTGCCAGCAGCTTAACAGATACGCAGTATTTT
>TRBV28|-|TRBJ2-1|once
CASSFIRDEQFF
TGTGCCAGCAGTTTCATCCGGGACGAGCAGTTCTTC
>TRBV30|TRBD2|TRBJ2-5|-
CAWYPRGEQETQYF
TGTGCCTGGTACCCTCGGGGGGAGCAAGAGACCCAGTACTTC
>TRBV14|-|TRBJ2-1|-
CASSQESNVSLSYNEQFF
TGTGCCAGCAGCCAAGAGAGTAACGTGAGTCTCTCCTACAATGAGCAGTTCTTC
>TRBV21-1|-|TRBJ1-6|-
CASSKAGRTNSYNSPLHF
TGTGCCAGCAGCAAAGCGGGGCGGACGAACTCCTATAATTCACCCCTCCACTTT
>TRBV7-9|-|TRBJ1-2|-
CASSLGGPHYGYTF
TGTGCCAGCAGTTTAGGGGGTCCCCACTATGGCTACACCTTC
>TRBV6-5|TRBD2|TRBJ2-7|-
CASSYSLAASYEQYF
TGTGCCAGCAGTTACTCCCTAGCGGCCTCCTACGAGCAGTACTTC
>TRBV29-1|TRBD1|TRBJ2-1|-
CSVTTTGGFNNEQFF
TGCAGCGTCACCACCACAGGGGGGTTCAACAATGAGCAGTTCTTC
>TRBV6-6|-|TRBJ1-2|-
CASSYWTDKANYGYTF
TGTGCCAGCAGTTACTGGACGGACAAGGCTAACTATGGCTACACCTTC
>TRBV27|-|TRBJ1-2|-
CASSRGVGDGYTF
TGTGCCAGCAGTCGGGGGGTGGGGGATGGCTACACCTTC
>TRBV5-4|-|TRBJ2-5|-
CASSFQGSETQYF
TGTGCCAGCAGCTTCCAGGGGTCGGAGACCCAGTACTTC
>TRBV4-1|-|TRBJ1-5|-
CASSQEIGQPQHF
TGCGCCAGCAGCCAAGAGATCGGTCAGCCCCAGCATTTT
>TRBV27|-|TRBJ2-7|-
CASSSLSGLEQYF
TGTGCCAGCAGTTCCCTCTCCGGGTTAGAGCAGTACTTC
>TRBV7-9|TRBD2|TRBJ2-3|-
CASSPTSGESTDTQYF
TGTGCCAGCAGCCCCACTAGCGGGGAGAGCACAGATACGCAGTATTTT
>TRBV7-9|-|TRBJ2-5|-
CASSLQEPGETQYF
TGTGCCAGCAGCCTACAGGAGCCTGGGGAGACCCAGTACTTC
>TRBV5-6|TRBD1|TRBJ2-7|-
CASSFTGTVYEQYF
TGTGCCAGCAGCTTCACCGGGACAGTTTACGAGCAGTACTTC
>TRBV7-8|-|TRBJ1-2|-
CASSSSPGGSSYGYTF
TGTGCCAGCAGCTCCTCGCCGGGGGGATCTAGCTATGGCTACACCTTC
>TRBV9|TRBD1|TRBJ2-7|-
CASSAGTGPSYEQYF
TGTGCCAGCAGCGCCGGGACAGGTCCGTCCTACGAGCAGTACTTC
>TRBV5-4|TRBD1|TRBJ2-5|-
CASSQATGTEYQETQYF
TGTGCCAGCAGCCAAGCCACCGGGACAGAGTACCAAGAGACCCAGTACTTC
>TRBV4-1|-|TRBJ2-1|-
CASSLSGSEQFF
TGCGCCAGCAGCCTCTCAGGAAGTGAGCAGTTCTTC
>TRBV9|-|TRBJ2-4|-
CASSPYSEGLAKNIQYF
TGTGCCAGCAGCCCCTATTCGGAGGGGTTAGCCAAAAACATTCAGTACTTC
>TRBV6-5|TRBD2|TRBJ2-1|-
CASSLLAGEGNEQFF
TGTGCCAGCAGCTTACTAGCGGGAGAGGGCAATGAGCAGTTCTTC
>TRBV6-5|-|TRBJ1-4|-
CASSSVSPEEKLFF
TGTGCCAGCAGTTCCGTCTCCCCGGAGGAAAAACTGTTTTTT
>TRBV7-9|-|TRBJ2-5|-
CASSIGQITETQYF
TGTGCCAGCAGCATTGGACAGATTACAGAGACCCAGTACTTC
>TRBV30|TRBD1|TRBJ1-1|-
CAGLGVGQAGFMNTEAFF
TGTGCCGGATTGGGCGTAGGACAGGCCGGATTCATGAACACTGAAGCTTTCTTT
>TRBV19|TRBD1|TRBJ1-5|once
CASTGQRDRGWNQPQHF
TGTGCCAGTACGGGACAGCGAGATCGGGGCTGGAATCAGCCCCAGCATTTT
>TRBV6-6|-|TRBJ2-1|-
CASSYEGFEQFF
TGTGCCAGCAGTTACGAGGGGTTTGAGCAGTTCTTC
>TRBV25-1|-|TRBJ1-2|-
CASKTSEAGQYYGYTF
TGTGCCAGCAAAACAAGCGAGGCAGGACAGTACTATGGCTACACCTTC
>TRBV12-5|-|TRBJ1-4|-
CASGSSGGDEKLFF
TGTGCTAGTGGTTCCTCGGGGGGTGATGAAAAACTGTTTTTT
>TRBV28|-|TRBJ2-2|-
CASSFEQNTGELFF
TGTGCCAGCAGCTTCGAACAGAACACCGGGGAGCTGTTTTTT
>TRBV4-3|TRBD1|TRBJ1-2|-
CASSLVTGSGGYTF
TGCGCCAGCAGCCTAGTGACAGGGAGTGGGGGCTACACCTTC
>TRBV30|-|TRBJ1-2|few
CALEGSTNYGYTF
TGTGCCTTGGAGGGGTCTACTAACTATGGCTACACCTTC
>TRBV4-1|-|TRBJ1-1|-
CASSQYHRLNTKAFF
TGCGCCAGCAGCCAATATCACAGATTGAACACTAAAGCTTTCTTT
>TRBV10-3|-|TRBJ2-7|-
CAISIDGSYEQYF
TGTGCCATCAGTATTGATGGCTCCTACGAGCAGTACTTC
>TRBV6-5|TRBD1|TRBJ2-5|-
CASSSGQGFVETQYF
TGTGCCAGCAGTTCGGGACAGGGGTTTGTCGAGACCCAGTACTTC
>TRBV4-1|TRBD1|TRBJ1-1|-
CASSHDRGLGNTEAFF
TGCGCCAGCAGCCACGACAGGGGTTTGGGGAACACTGAAGCTTTCTTT